This is a list of T cell receptor beta chains from one sample in a study of OX40 agonist ivuxolimab in advanced cancers. Here immunoSEQ multiplex PCR was the method, and the copy in TCRdb shows in-frame clones only, minus some. The repertoire holds some 100,000 clones, around 80% seen once, with 1.1% in the top ten. The source was CD4+ or CD8+ T cells sorted from blood, collected in a trial of the OX40 agonist ivuxolimab. The source of these receptors is an adult with an advanced solid tumor such as melanoma, head and neck, liver or kidney cancer. Both conserved end residues are part of each CDR3. D genes are given only for firm matches. The size entry is marked missing in some rows and otherwise reads once, few, many or a size class.

j_call: TRBJ1-1
v_call: TRBV25-1
d_call: NA
clone_size: NA
cdr3_aa: CASSEGRGWNTEAFF
cdr3_nt: TGTGCCAGCAGTGAGGGCAGGGGATGGAACACTGAAGCTTTCTTT

j_call: TRBJ2-5
v_call: TRBV29-1
d_call: NA
clone_size: NA
cdr3_aa: CSVRQQETQYF
cdr3_nt: TGCAGCGTAAGACAGCAAGAGACCCAGTACTTC

j_call: TRBJ1-3
v_call: TRBV11-2
d_call: NA
clone_size: NA
cdr3_aa: CASSLDLRNTIYF
cdr3_nt: TGTGCCAGCAGCTTAGATCTACGAAACACCATATATTTT

j_call: TRBJ2-3
v_call: TRBV6-4
d_call: NA
clone_size: NA
cdr3_aa: CASSAAGASTDTQYF
cdr3_nt: TGTGCCAGCAGTGCTGCGGGGGCTAGCACAGATACGCAGTATTTT

j_call: TRBJ2-2
v_call: TRBV4-1
d_call: NA
clone_size: NA
cdr3_aa: CASSLGAVANTGELFF
cdr3_nt: TGCGCCAGCAGCCTAGGGGCGGTAGCTAACACCGGGGAGCTGTTTTTT

j_call: TRBJ1-5
v_call: TRBV6-1
d_call: NA
clone_size: NA
cdr3_aa: CASSHRVGGNQPQHF
cdr3_nt: TGTGCCAGCAGCCACAGGGTTGGGGGAAATCAGCCCCAGCATTTT

j_call: TRBJ2-5
v_call: TRBV15
d_call: NA
clone_size: NA
cdr3_aa: CATSRDQGPETQYF
cdr3_nt: TGTGCCACCAGCAGAGATCAAGGGCCGGAGACCCAGTACTTC

j_call: TRBJ1-1
v_call: TRBV7-2
d_call: NA
clone_size: NA
cdr3_aa: CASSSRPGRTEAFF
cdr3_nt: TGTGCCAGCAGCTCCCGACCGGGTCGGACTGAAGCTTTCTTT

j_call: TRBJ2-1
v_call: TRBV7-6
d_call: NA
clone_size: once
cdr3_aa: CASSLGIDPEQFF
cdr3_nt: TGTGCCAGCAGCTTAGGTATAGACCCTGAGCAGTTCTTC

j_call: TRBJ2-5
v_call: TRBV25-1
d_call: TRBD1
clone_size: once
cdr3_aa: CASSEWAGGVWGQETQYF
cdr3_nt: TGTGCCAGCAGTGAATGGGCAGGGGGCGTGTGGGGCCAAGAGACCCAGTACTTC

j_call: TRBJ2-1
v_call: TRBV13
d_call: TRBD2
clone_size: NA
cdr3_aa: CASSPTSGGAPEQFF
cdr3_nt: TGTGCCAGCAGCCCTACTAGCGGGGGGGCCCCTGAGCAGTTCTTC

j_call: TRBJ2-3
v_call: TRBV19
d_call: NA
clone_size: NA
cdr3_aa: CASRPEGSTTDTQYF
cdr3_nt: TGTGCCAGTAGGCCCGAGGGCAGCACCACAGATACGCAGTATTTT

j_call: TRBJ2-5
v_call: TRBV18
d_call: NA
clone_size: NA
cdr3_aa: CASSPGEETQYF
cdr3_nt: TGTGCCAGCTCTCCAGGGGAGGAGACCCAGTACTTC

j_call: TRBJ2-1
v_call: TRBV30
d_call: TRBD1
clone_size: NA
cdr3_aa: CAWTTGTSSYNEQFF
cdr3_nt: TGTGCCTGGACGACAGGGACAAGCTCCTACAATGAGCAGTTCTTC

j_call: TRBJ1-1
v_call: TRBV29-1
d_call: NA
clone_size: once
cdr3_aa: CSVSRGNTEAFF
cdr3_nt: TGCAGCGTCTCTAGGGGCAACACTGAAGCTTTCTTT

j_call: TRBJ2-3
v_call: TRBV6-1
d_call: NA
clone_size: NA
cdr3_aa: CASCRQRNTDTQYF
cdr3_nt: TGTGCCAGCTGCCGCCAGAGAAACACAGATACGCAGTATTTT

j_call: TRBJ2-2
v_call: TRBV4-3
d_call: TRBD2
clone_size: NA
cdr3_aa: CASSRLLAGGTGELFF
cdr3_nt: TGCGCCAGCAGCCGCCTCCTAGCGGGGGGAACCGGGGAGCTGTTTTTT

j_call: TRBJ2-2
v_call: TRBV19
d_call: NA
clone_size: NA
cdr3_aa: CASSWVSDNTGELFF
cdr3_nt: TGTGCCAGTAGTTGGGTTTCCGATAACACCGGGGAGCTGTTTTTT

j_call: TRBJ1-5
v_call: TRBV4-3
d_call: NA
clone_size: NA
cdr3_aa: CASSQSDSNQPQHF
cdr3_nt: TGCGCCAGCAGCCAATCCGACAGCAATCAGCCCCAGCATTTT

j_call: TRBJ2-1
v_call: TRBV7-9
d_call: TRBD2
clone_size: NA
cdr3_aa: CASSFGGADEQFF
cdr3_nt: TGTGCCAGCAGCTTCGGGGGGGCGGATGAGCAGTTCTTC

j_call: TRBJ2-7
v_call: TRBV7-2
d_call: TRBD1
clone_size: NA
cdr3_aa: CASSLITGTGFLYEQYF
cdr3_nt: TGTGCCAGCAGCTTAATTACCGGGACAGGGTTTTTGTACGAGCAGTACTTC

j_call: TRBJ2-7
v_call: TRBV4-2
d_call: NA
clone_size: NA
cdr3_aa: CASSQTGTDSYEQYF
cdr3_nt: TGTGCCAGCAGCCAAACCGGGACGGACTCCTACGAGCAGTACTTC

j_call: TRBJ1-1
v_call: TRBV4-2
d_call: NA
clone_size: NA
cdr3_aa: CASSRDTEAFF
cdr3_nt: TGTGCCAGCAGCCGTGACACTGAAGCTTTCTTT

j_call: TRBJ1-2
v_call: TRBV15
d_call: NA
clone_size: NA
cdr3_aa: CATSREGAGYGYTF
cdr3_nt: TGTGCCACCAGCAGAGAGGGCGCCGGCTATGGCTACACCTTC

j_call: TRBJ1-5
v_call: TRBV7-2
d_call: TRBD1
clone_size: NA
cdr3_aa: CASSLTGGQPQHF
cdr3_nt: TGTGCCAGCAGCTTAACAGGGGGGCAGCCCCAGCATTTT

j_call: TRBJ2-7
v_call: TRBV14
d_call: TRBD1
clone_size: NA
cdr3_aa: CASSQLTGTGAHEQYF
cdr3_nt: TGTGCCAGCAGCCAACTTACCGGGACAGGGGCGCACGAGCAGTACTTC

j_call: TRBJ2-2
v_call: TRBV9
d_call: TRBD1
clone_size: NA
cdr3_aa: CASSVGQGADTGELFF
cdr3_nt: TGTGCCAGCAGCGTAGGGCAGGGGGCGGACACCGGGGAGCTGTTTTTT

j_call: TRBJ2-3
v_call: TRBV11-2
d_call: NA
clone_size: NA
cdr3_aa: CASSSDLVPSPDTQYF
cdr3_nt: TGTGCCAGCAGCTCGGACCTGGTACCAAGTCCAGATACGCAGTATTTT